Listed here is a single TCR beta chain. The antigen is not known. This entry belongs to a study of shared clonotypes between healthy human individuals. Source study methods: ImmunoSEQ sequences covered only the junction and lacked quality scores; filtering therefore differed. Sequencing used immunoSEQ multiplex PCR; TCRdb keeps in-frame clones, though not all of them. Clone size and the V and J calls come from that table; the DNA yielded D and trimming. The profile covers 950,000 to 1,100,000 clones, with around 74% appearing a single time and 1.4% to 1.5% taken by the ten largest. CDR1 is MNHEY, CDR2 SVGAGI, per germline. Trimming took off 3 bases at V and 9 bases at J, with 21 bases between the two ends. This CDR3 contains 16 residues. Overall study findings and caveats: Relative to clonotypes present in all four donors, those not shared had lower generation probabilities.

Sequencing used memory CD4+ T cells sorted from blood. Subset described: CD45RA-negative fraction. J is TRBJ2-1 and V is TRBV6-5; D possibly uses TRBD1 or TRBD2 (5 bases each). The clonotype originates from a man younger than 35 in good health. Here the CDR3 reads CASSYYVGTSKGEQFF. CDR3 in DNA: TGTGCCAGCAGTTATTACGTGGGGACGTCGAAGGGTGAGCAGTTCTTC.